Sequencing of this TCR beta chain was carried out in a study of post-analysis software for immune sequencing data. Study at large: Disease courses included relapsing-remitting, secondary progressive and progressive-relapsing multiple sclerosis.

Trimming took 0 bases from V and 0 from J; bases not matched to a gene: 8. Germline CDR1 reads MGHRA; CDR2 reads YSYEKL. The CDR3 runs to 19 residues. Study-wide results and limits: Comparison of patients with controls showed roughly five TRBV segments more frequent in patients, TRBV5-6, TRBV5-1 and TRBV20-1 among them. Normalized Chao1 diversity was significantly reduced in patients versus controls. When the samples were clustered directly with F measure, those that had been prepared in the same batch showed strong co-clustering.

Unique-molecular-identifier-tagged TCR beta cDNA libraries were used. Out of roughly 0.85 to 10 million T cells, about 460,000 cDNA molecules were generated. MiXCR, applied by TCRdb to the PCR reads, yields one record per CDR3 protein. Among 820,000 or so distinct CDR3 sequences listed, roughly 50% were seen once. This clonotype was seen a few times. The antigen is undetermined. The material sequenced was blood. This receptor was identified in a girl aged 10 to 17 with multiple sclerosis. The chain joins TRBV4-1 to TRBJ2-6, with 7 bases fitting TRBD1. The chain's CDR3 is CASSQDWWTGRSGANVLTF. CDR3 DNA: TGCGCCAGCAGCCAAGATTGGTGGACAGGCCGCTCTGGGGCCAACGTCCTGACTTTC.